This T cell receptor (beta chain) was recovered during a study of OX40 agonist ivuxolimab in advanced cancers. For context, the study as a whole: The costimulatory receptor OX40 (CD134) was targeted by ivuxolimab, a fully human IgG2 agonistic monoclonal antibody. Prior anti-PD-1, anti-PD-L1 or anti-CTLA-4 therapy was permitted, and approximately 41% of dose-escalation patients had received checkpoint inhibitors. The paper describes the monotherapy dose-escalation part (N = 52 patients) of the phase I trial of ivuxolimab. Of the approximately 53 patients in dose escalation, 19 had hepatocellular carcinoma, roughly 15 had melanoma, 9 had renal cell carcinoma and 9 had head and neck cancer. In the dose-escalation cohort, 82.7% of patients were male, and the mean age was roughly 60 years, with a range of about 23 to 90. The point of sequencing TCRbeta in the periphery was to test whether ivuxolimab changed TCR sequence diversity and drove clonal T-cell expansion. Intravenous ivuxolimab was administered to patients every 2 weeks at six dose levels: 0.01, 0.1, 0.3, 1.5, 3 and 10 mg/kg. Partial responses occurred in three dose-escalation patients: two with cutaneous melanoma and one with hepatocellular carcinoma. Findings and caveats that apply to the study as a whole: In the 0.1-3.0 mg/kg groups, partial responders had among the lowest normalized peripheral clonal expansion, particularly in CD8+ T cells. At doses from 0.1 to 3.0 mg/kg, clonal expansion was seen in both CD4+ and CD8+ blood T cells between baseline and week 6. The antigen specificity of the clonally expanded peripheral T cells was not determined. Low levels of normalized T-cell clonal expansion were also seen in some nonresponding patients. After ivuxolimab, expanded clones were on average more numerous among CD8+ T cells than among CD4+ T cells.

Genomic DNA was isolated from the sorted cells so that the TCRbeta CDR3 region could be sequenced. TCRbeta CDR3 regions were sequenced using the immunoSEQ Assay. The table comes from immuneACCESS by way of TCRdb, which keeps in-frame sequences with V and J called. Part of the clones is missing from these tables; in studies checked, under half for an unresolved V gene and the rest for unknown reasons. The sample has under 140,000 clones on record, roughly 90% of them singletons. The ten top clones hold 0.27% of the sample. From the cysteine up to the phenylalanine, the CDR3 has a length of 13 residues. The sequence is cut down to CDR3 DNA, 39 bases in frame from base 1. CDR1 and CDR2 are read off the germline V gene as SNHLY and FYNNEI. V drops 4 bases and J drops 4 bases, leaving 9 bases in between. With regard to this clone: This receptor's antigen is unknown. Qualities for individual bases were not recorded, and no much larger clone is one base off.

Patients with a history of autoimmune disease or receiving systemic immunosuppression were excluded from the trial. Peripheral blood for TCR sequencing was collected from all dose cohorts at baseline, on cycle 4 day 1, and on cycle 7 day 1. Samples came from an open-label, multicenter, first-in-human phase I dose-escalation trial of ivuxolimab. Adults with locally advanced or metastatic melanoma, renal cell carcinoma, hepatocellular carcinoma or head and neck squamous cell carcinoma were enrolled in the trial. Before TCR sequencing, CD4+ T cells and CD8+ T cells from peripheral blood were sorted into separate populations.

This sample comprised CD4+ or CD8+ T cells sorted from blood, obtained in a trial of the OX40 agonist ivuxolimab. The rearrangement combines TRBV2 with TRBJ2-3, with a tentative D call of TRBD1 or TRBD2, each matching 6 bases. This sequence was found in an adult with an advanced solid tumor such as melanoma, head and neck, liver or kidney cancer. The base sequence is TGTGCCAGCAGTGTCCGGGGGCCAGATACGCAGTATTTT. The encoded protein is CASSVRGPDTQYF.